This note documents a single TCR beta chain sequence. The antigen remains undetermined. These data belong to a study of T cells in Graves' hyperthyroidism and ophthalmopathy. Study-wide background: Sampling of peripheral blood happened at initial diagnosis, prior to any treatment.

Study-wide findings and caveats: For ophthalmopathy, model prediction preceded onset by a median roughly 6.2 months.

TCR beta CDR3 regions were amplified from RNA. First-round RT-PCR targeting the TCR CDR3 was performed with the HTBI primer set. One entry per CDR3 protein, called by TCRdb with MiXCR from the multiplex PCR reads. The sample lists a few hundred thousand distinct CDR3 sequences; 20% to 25% were seen once. Trimming took off 3 bases at V and 4 bases at J, with 13 bases between the two ends. Germline V gene data show CDR1 as GTSNPN and CDR2 as SVGIG (reference sequence). The CDR3 sequence is 13 residues long. The TCR originated in a man between 18 and 35 years old with Graves' hyperthyroidism. The sample was blood. This chain joins TRBV30 and TRBJ2-7, with D perhaps matching TRBD2 (5 bases). The DNA for the CDR3 is TGTGCCTGGAGGAGGGCAGGAGGATACGAGCAGTACTTC. Translating gives CAWRRAGGYEQYF.